Following are 23 T cell receptor beta chains from one sample sequenced in a study of T cell changes during pregnancy in multiple sclerosis. Produced via immunoSEQ multiplex PCR; TCRdb's table is partial and in-frame only. The data hold about 75,000 clones, with 94% observed a single time. Specimen: CD4+ T cells from peripheral blood mononuclear cells, collected after pregnancy. These receptors were obtained from a female donor with multiple sclerosis, enrolled in a pregnancy study.

The chain links TRBV27 to TRBJ2-1; TRBD2 aligns across 7 bases. V dropped 1 base and J dropped 4; count of bases not matched to a gene: 7. This CDR3 contains 16 residues. Germline-derived CDR1 and CDR2 are MNHEY and SMNVEV (reference sequence). CDR3 protein: CASSLLSLAVYNEQFF. CDR3 sequence (DNA): TGTGCCAGCAGTTTATTGAGCCTAGCGGTTTACAATGAGCAGTTCTTC.

The chain links TRBV15 to TRBJ2-7; TRBD1 agrees at 8 bases. CDR3 length: 14 amino acids. After removal of 1 base from V and 5 bases from J, the junction contained 4 bases not matched to a gene. Looked up from germline, CDR1 is LNHNV and CDR2 is YYDKDF (reference sequence). The CDR3 nucleotides are TGTGCCACCAGCAGAGGTGGGACAGGTAACGAGCAGTACTTC. Residues: CATSRGGTGNEQYF.

The J gene is TRBJ1-2, the V gene TRBV5-1; 9 bases match TRBD1. Trimming removed 5 bases from V and 5 bases from J; junction bases left unmatched: 7. The CDR3 length is 14 residues. Germline V lookup: CDR1 SGHRS, CDR2 YFSETQ. The CDR3 DNA is TGCGCCAGCAGTCCAGAGGGACAGGGATATGGCTACACCTTC. Translated, it gives CASSPEGQGYGYTF.

This clone is a singleton in its sample. V usage is TRBV7-2 and J usage is TRBJ2-6; D is uncertain. V was cut by 5 bases and J by 1 base, with 3 bases left in between. The V gene's germline CDR1 is SGHTA and CDR2 FQGNSA. CDR3 size: 13 residues. The CDR3 nucleotides are TGTGCCAGCAGCCCATCTGGGGCCAACGTCCTGACTTTC. Residues: CASSPSGANVLTF.

The chain is built from TRBV2 and TRBJ2-3, with 7 nucleotides matching TRBD2. Germline V gene lookup returns CDR1 SNHLY and CDR2 FYNNEI. After removal of 6 bases from V and 4 bases from J, the junction contained 4 bases not matched to a gene. The CDR3 has 13 amino acids. CDR3 amino acids: CASSGDYSDTQYF. The CDR3 bases are TGTGCCAGCAGCGGGGACTATTCAGATACGCAGTATTTT. Full variable domain (outside the CDR3, taken from reference TRBV2 and TRBJ2-3): EPEVTQTPSHQVTQMGQEVILRCVPISNHLYFYWYRQILGQKVEFLVSFYNNEISEKSEIFDDQFSVERPDGSNFTLKIRSTKLEDSAMYFCASSGDYSDTQYFGPGTRLTVL.

The rearrangement joins TRBV7-9 to TRBJ1-1; 7 bases match TRBD1. CDR3 length equals 15 residues. The germline V gene has CDR1 SEHNR and CDR2 FQNEAQ (reference sequence). V gave up 4 bases and J gave up 4 bases; unmatched junction bases: 9. The DNA for the CDR3 is TGTGCCAGCAGCTGGACAGGAAGGGGAACCACTGAAGCTTTCTTT. It yields the protein CASSWTGRGTTEAFF.

V and J are TRBV5-6 and TRBJ2-7; weak D call: TRBD1 (6 bases). Germline assignment: CDR1 SGHDT and CDR2 YYEEEE. The CDR3 has 14 amino acids. The ends were cut back, 2 bases at V and 6 bases at J, with 15 bases in the middle. The CDR3 DNA reads as TGTGCCAGCAGCTTCACAGGGAGAGCAGGCGAGCAGTACTTC. It translates to CASSFTGRAGEQYF.

The J gene is TRBJ2-2, the V gene TRBV18, with TRBD1 matching 7 bases. CDR3 size: 16 residues. In germline, CDR1 is KGHSH, CDR2 LQKENI. Trimming removed 2 bases from V and 2 bases from J; junction bases left unmatched: 5. CDR3 sequence (DNA): TGTGCCAGCTCACCAAGAGACAGGGTTAACACCGGGGAGCTGTTTTTT. It translates to CASSPRDRVNTGELFF.

The rearrangement links TRBV19 to TRBJ1-4; 7 bases agree with TRBD1. This CDR3 is built from 17 residues. CDR1 is LNHDA, CDR2 SQIVND, per germline (reference sequence). The ends lost 1 base at V and 3 bases at J; junction bases unmatched: 8. CDR3 region: CASSIVTGVSANEKLFF. The CDR3 DNA sequence: TGTGCCAGTAGTATAGTTACAGGGGTATCGGCTAATGAAAAACTGTTTTTT.

The chain joins TRBV21-1 to TRBJ2-2; the D call in the table, TRBD1, was not verified against the DNA. TRBV21-1 constitutes a pseudogene. This CDR3 has 17 amino acids. This CDR3 reads CASSHRKGRINTGELFF. The CDR3, as DNA: TGTGCCAGCAGCCACCGGAAGGGGCGAATAAACACCGGGGAGCTGTTTTTT.

Notes on this clone: Other DNA sequences in the same sample also yield this CDR3. J is TRBJ2-1 and V is TRBV5-1; 10 bases fit TRBD2. The length of the CDR3 is 15 residues. Germline V gives CDR1 SGHRS, CDR2 YFSETQ. The J segment lost 2 bases and the V segment lost 4 bases, leaving 3 bases of the junction unmatched. CDR3 sequence reads: CASSLSGRAYNEQFF. The CDR3 bases are TGCGCCAGCAGCCTAAGCGGGAGGGCCTACAATGAGCAGTTCTTC. Full variable domain (missing parts from reference TRBV5-1 and TRBJ2-1): KAGVTQTPRYLIKTRGQQVTLSCSPISGHRSVSWYQQTPGQGLQFLFEYFSETQRNKGNFPGRFSGRQFSNSRSEMNVSTLELGDSALYLCASSLSGRAYNEQFFGPGTRLTVL.

This chain joins TRBV6-1 and TRBJ2-7; D is possibly TRBD1 (6 bases). Germline values: CDR1 MNHNS, CDR2 SASEGT. V was shortened by 0 bases and J by 2 bases, with 20 bases between the two germline ends. The CDR3 covers 18 residues. This CDR3 reads CASSEAWVRGQGTYEQYF. The DNA of the CDR3 is TGTGCCAGCAGTGAAGCATGGGTTAGGGGACAAGGAACCTACGAGCAGTACTTC.

The chain carries TRBV6-1 and TRBJ1-4; possible D gene TRBD1, 6 bases. Trimming removed 6 bases from V and 0 bases from J, with 8 bases in between. The CDR3 runs 14 residues. Germline V gene sequence: CDR1 MNHNS, CDR2 SASEGT. As DNA, the CDR3 is TGTGCCAGCAGGGACAGTGCAACTAATGAAAAACTGTTTTTT. Protein sequence: CASRDSATNEKLFF.

This clone was picked up one time. The chain combines TRBV18 with TRBJ2-4; 8 positions match TRBD1. The CDR3 has 17 residues. The germline V gene encodes CDR1 KGHSH and CDR2 LQKENI. After removal of 2 bases from V and 1 base from J, the junction contained 7 bases not matched to a gene. The chain's CDR3 is CASSPFGQGLAKNIQYF. Here the CDR3 DNA reads TGTGCCAGCTCACCATTCGGACAGGGCCTCGCCAAAAACATTCAGTACTTC.

The chain recombines TRBV28 with TRBJ1-1; the D is unclear. The CDR3 is 15 amino acids. Looked up from germline, CDR1 is MDHEN and CDR2 is SYDVKM. Trimming shortened V by 7 bases and J by 0 bases, and 15 bases separated the two germline ends. The CDR3 spells CASMSVSRLNTEAFF. CDR3 nucleotide sequence: TGTGCCAGCATGAGTGTTTCGAGGTTGAACACTGAAGCTTTCTTT.

This clone occurred once. The chain carries TRBV6-6 and TRBJ2-7; D may be TRBD2 (6 bases). Per the germline V gene, CDR1 is MNHNY and CDR2 is SVGAGI (reference sequence). This CDR3 has 12 amino acids. V was shortened by 10 bases and J by 2 bases, with 12 bases between the two germline ends. CDR3 in amino acids: CATGGSAYEQYF. CDR3 bases: TGTGCCACCGGGGGATCTGCCTACGAGCAGTACTTC.

The V and J genes are TRBV12-5 and TRBJ2-1; 9 positions agree with TRBD1. J lost 9 bases, V lost 6 bases, and 9 bases had no gene match. The V gene's germline CDR1 is LGHNT and CDR2 FRNRAP. The CDR3 runs to 14 residues. The CDR3 reads CASGGQGKFGEQFF. The CDR3 coding sequence is TGTGCTAGTGGCGGACAGGGGAAATTTGGTGAGCAGTTCTTC.

This clone was detected once. This chain links TRBV6-4 with TRBJ1-2; TRBD1 aligns across 7 bases. The V segment lost 5 bases and the J segment 4 bases; nucleotides outside the gene matches: 7. Per the germline V gene, CDR1 is MRHNA and CDR2 is SNTAGT. This CDR3 is built from 14 residues. In DNA form, the CDR3 reads TGTGCCAGCAGTCCAGGGGGGCGCGCCTATGGCTACACCTTC. Residues: CASSPGGRAYGYTF.

V is TRBV27 and J is TRBJ1-2, with 9 bases lining up with TRBD1. The ends lost 6 bases at V and 6 bases at J; junction bases unmatched: 8. In germline, CDR1 is MNHEY, CDR2 SMNVEV (reference sequence). The CDR3 has 14 residues. This CDR3 is CASRKLDRGDGYTF. The CDR3 nucleotides read TGTGCCAGCAGAAAACTTGACAGGGGGGATGGCTACACCTTC.

This chain links TRBV7-2 with TRBJ1-3, with 8 bases fitting TRBD1. This CDR3 is built from 16 residues. Unmatched junction bases numbered 5, after V lost 1 base and J lost 3 bases. Germline V gene sequence: CDR1 SGHTA, CDR2 FQGNSA. CDR3 sequence: CASSLGTGRGGNTIYF. DNA of the CDR3: TGTGCCAGCAGCTTAGGGACAGGGAGAGGTGGAAACACCATATATTTT. Based on the CDR3 plus reference TRBV7-2 and TRBJ1-3, the full variable domain is GAGVSQSPSNKVTEKGKDVELRCDPISGHTALYWYRQSLGQGLEFLIYFQGNSAPDKSGLPSDRFSAERTGGSVSTLTIQRTQQEDSAVYLCASSLGTGRGGNTIYFGEGSWLTVV.

The gene calls are TRBV9 and TRBJ2-7; 7 bases are a match to TRBD1. The CDR3 runs 14 residues. The ends lost 0 bases at V and 2 bases at J; junction bases unmatched: 2. Germline V gene data show CDR1 as SGDLS and CDR2 as YYNGEE. The CDR3 DNA is TGTGCCAGCAGCGTAGGACAGGGCCCCTACGAGCAGTACTTC. This encodes CASSVGQGPYEQYF.

The rearrangement uses TRBV5-1 and TRBJ2-5, with 9 bases lining up with TRBD1. CDR3 length: 14 amino acids. The V gene's germline CDR1 is SGHRS and CDR2 YFSETQ. J gave up 2 bases and V 4 bases, and 3 bases lay outside the gene matches. CDR3 DNA: TGCGCCAGCAGCCCCGGGACAGGGCAAGAGACCCAGTACTTC. It encodes CASSPGTGQETQYF.

This chain connects TRBV5-1 to TRBJ2-7; 11 bases agree with TRBD2. The CDR3 is 17 amino acids. In germline, CDR1 is SGHRS, CDR2 YFSETQ. J gave up 2 bases and V 4 bases, and 11 bases lay outside the gene matches. DNA of the CDR3: TGCGCCAGCAGCAATTTAGCGGGAGGGCGTAAAACCTACGAGCAGTACTTC. Amino acids: CASSNLAGGRKTYEQYF.